This TCR beta chain was obtained from a study of cytomegalovirus exposure and HLA in healthy donors. The PCR ran on 60 Vbeta and 13 Jbeta primers. TCRdb's copy holds only in-frame clones and misses some; the assay was immunoSEQ multiplex PCR. The data show tens of thousands of clones, around three quarters seen once. Germline lookup yields CDR1 LGHNA and CDR2 YSLEER. The V segment lost 0 bases and the J segment 4 bases; nucleotides outside the gene matches: 5. This CDR3 has 16 amino acids. Sequencing was carried out using PBMCs. The chain recombines TRBV4-3 with TRBJ1-5; 8 bases fit TRBD1. The sequence was obtained from a man in his forties or fifties in good health and CMV-seronegative. The CDR3, as DNA: TGCGCCAGCAGCCAAGACGTGCAGGGGGCGAATCAGCCCCAGCATTTT. Translated, it gives CASSQDVQGANQPQHF.